Here is one T cell receptor (beta chain) with its context. Its target is not known. Germline V lookup: CDR1 MDHEN, CDR2 SYDVKM. Trimming took off 2 bases at V and 1 base at J, with 8 bases between the two ends. CDR3 length equals 14 residues. Generated by immunoSEQ multiplex PCR, the TCRdb table keeps only in-frame clones and is missing some. Of thousands of clones in the sample, around four fifths were seen once. This entry comes from a study of immune cell composition in non-small cell lung cancer. The study's findings and limits: Lung squamous cell carcinoma tumours had significantly higher top 10 clone scores and productive clonality than lung adenocarcinoma. TIL tumour reactivity correlated with maximal tumour-associated clone frequency in adenocarcinoma. Shared sequences between tumour-reactive and dominant in vivo clones were not proven.

The chain combines TRBV28 with TRBJ1-2; D unresolved. The sequencing sample was made of lung tumor tissue. The receptor was isolated from a human donor with non-small cell lung cancer. The DNA of the CDR3 is TGTGCCAGCAGTTTACGGCAGGATAACTATGGCTACACCTTC. This translates into CASSLRQDNYGYTF.